A single sample gave rise to the 29 T cell receptor beta chains below, sequenced in a study of PD-1 blockade in classical Hodgkin lymphoma. Autologous stem cell transplantation was followed by relapse in every patient, and brentuximab vedotin exposure varied. The table came from immunoSEQ multiplex PCR; TCRdb's copy has only in-frame clones and leaves some out. The sample records around 100,000 clones, around 89% being singletons. The source material was peripheral blood mononuclear cells (PBMCs), sampled before the second cycle of nivolumab. The source is a human donor with classical Hodgkin lymphoma.

This clone appeared a few times. The genes are TRBV19 and TRBJ2-3; unclear D gene. This CDR3 contains 10 residues. The germline V and J ends were trimmed by 3 bases and 12 bases, with 7 bases remaining between them. Germline values: CDR1 LNHDA, CDR2 SQIVND (reference sequence). CDR3: CASSIPGQYF. The DNA of the CDR3 is TGTGCCAGTAGTATCCCTGGACAGTATTTT.

The rearrangement links TRBV10-3 to TRBJ2-5, with D maybe TRBD2 (6 bases). The V and J ends lost 2 bases and 4 bases respectively, with 14 bases between them. The CDR3 has 15 amino acids. From germline, CDR1 is ENHRY and CDR2 SYGVKD. Here the CDR3 DNA reads TGTGCCATCAGTGAGGAGACTAGGACGCGAGAGACCCAGTACTTC. As protein: CAISEETRTRETQYF.

The chain links TRBV7-9 to TRBJ2-1, with D tentatively TRBD1 (5 bases). The V end was cut by 8 bases, the J end by 6 bases, with 17 bases between. The germline V gene encodes CDR1 SEHNR and CDR2 FQNEAQ (reference sequence). The CDR3 is made up of 14 amino acids. The CDR3 loop reads CASGYSDRANEQFF. The CDR3 DNA sequence: TGTGCCAGCGGATACTCCGACAGAGCCAATGAGCAGTTCTTC.

V usage is TRBV11-3 and J usage is TRBJ2-3, with 7 bases fitting TRBD2. The CDR3 sequence is 17 residues long. CDR1 and CDR2 (germline): SGHNT, YENEEA. Unmatched junction bases numbered 11, after V lost 5 bases and J lost 0 bases. The CDR3 region is CASSTYSGGASTDTQYF. In DNA form, the CDR3 reads TGTGCCAGCAGCACGTACTCGGGGGGAGCTAGCACAGATACGCAGTATTTT.

The chain couples TRBV6-1 to TRBJ1-2, with D maybe TRBD1 (5 bases). This CDR3 region has 13 residues. Germline V gene lookup returns CDR1 MNHNS and CDR2 SASEGT. Trimming took 7 bases from V and 7 from J, leaving 16 bases between them. The CDR3 region is CASTPVQGGGYTF. The CDR3 nucleotides are TGTGCCAGCACGCCCGTCCAGGGAGGTGGCTACACCTTC.

This clone appeared a single time. The genes are TRBV11-2 and TRBJ2-7; D might be TRBD1 (6 bases). This CDR3 is built from 13 residues. Between the trimmed V and J ends, which lost 5 bases and 7 bases, there was a span of 15 bases. Per the germline V gene, CDR1 is SGHAT and CDR2 is FQNNGV. The CDR3 spells CASSGYRVLEQYF. In DNA form, the CDR3 reads TGTGCCAGCAGCGGCTACAGGGTGTTAGAGCAGTACTTC.

The genes are TRBV30 and TRBJ1-1; D remains unclear. The CDR3 contains 13 residues. Germline lookup yields CDR1 GTSNPN and CDR2 SVGIG (reference sequence). The ends were cut back, 5 bases at V and 0 bases at J, with 10 bases in the middle. The DNA of the CDR3 is TGTGCCTGGTCAGACCCCTTGAACACTGAAGCTTTCTTT. Translation: CAWSDPLNTEAFF.

The rearrangement links TRBV7-9 to TRBJ1-2; D may be TRBD1 (5 bases). CDR1 SEHNR and CDR2 FQNEAQ come from the germline V gene (reference sequence). The CDR3 spans 14 residues. Between the trimmed V and J ends, which lost 0 bases and 6 bases, there was a span of 11 bases. CDR3 protein: CASSLAQGPDGYTF. CDR3 coding DNA: TGTGCCAGCAGCTTAGCGCAGGGTCCGGATGGCTACACCTTC.

The J gene is TRBJ1-2, the V gene TRBV27; D is perhaps TRBD1 (5 bases). Between the trimmed V and J ends, which lost 1 base and 0 bases, there was a span of 9 bases. The germline V gene encodes CDR1 MNHEY and CDR2 SMNVEV (reference sequence). This CDR3 has 15 residues. CDR3 DNA sequence: TGTGCCAGCAGTTTATGGGGGGGGACTAACTATGGCTACACCTTC. It encodes CASSLWGGTNYGYTF.

This clone has more than one count but fewer than ten. The V gene is TRBV18, the J gene TRBJ1-5; possible D gene TRBD1, 6 bases. This CDR3 contains 14 residues. Germline V gives CDR1 KGHSH, CDR2 LQKENI. V gave up 6 bases and J gave up 3 bases, with 12 bases separating them. The CDR3 is CASSQQGSNQPQHF. CDR3 coding DNA: TGTGCCAGCTCTCAACAGGGATCCAATCAGCCCCAGCATTTT.

This rearrangement joins TRBV7-2 to TRBJ2-3; D may be TRBD1 (6 bases). The CDR3 runs 13 residues. Germline CDR1 and CDR2: SGHTA and FQGNSA. With 5 bases removed from V and 2 bases from J, the gap between germline ends came to 8 bases. The chain's CDR3 is CASSRQDTDTQYF. CDR3 DNA sequence: TGTGCCAGCAGCCGACAGGACACAGATACGCAGTATTTT.

The chain links TRBV27 to TRBJ2-7; D may be TRBD2 (6 bases). V was pared by 6 bases and J by 6 bases, with 6 bases between. CDR1 and CDR2 from the germline V gene are MNHEY and SMNVEV (reference sequence). This CDR3 comprises 10 residues. The DNA of the CDR3 is TGTGCCAGCAGGGAGGGCGAGCAGTACTTC. It codes for CASREGEQYF.

The chain combines TRBV29-1 with TRBJ1-5, with D possibly matching TRBD1 (5 bases). CDR3 length equals 13 residues. V was pared by 4 bases and J by 6 bases, with 13 bases between. Germline V CDR1 and CDR2: SQVTM, ANQGSEA. The CDR3 is CSVAVRGVQPQHF. The DNA for the CDR3 is TGCAGCGTTGCGGTCCGGGGCGTTCAGCCCCAGCATTTT.

The chain recombines TRBV30 with TRBJ2-3; D is perhaps TRBD1 (6 bases). The CDR3 runs to 15 residues. V shed 2 bases and J shed 6 bases, with 18 bases lying between them. CDR1 is GTSNPN and CDR2 is SVGIG in the germline V gene (reference sequence). As DNA, the CDR3 is TGTGCCTGGAGTCGGGTAGGACAGCTATTGGATACGCAGTATTTT. Translated, it gives CAWSRVGQLLDTQYF. Full variable domain (remainder filled in from reference TRBV30 and TRBJ2-3): SQTIHQWPATLVQPVGSPLSLECTVEGTSNPNLYWYRQAAGRGLQLLFYSVGIGQISSEVPQNLSASRPQDRQFILSSKKLLLSDSGFYLCAWSRVGQLLDTQYFGPGTRLTVL.

The chain combines TRBV5-1 with TRBJ2-7; D remains unclear. V lost 0 bases and J 3 bases, leaving 10 bases between the germline ends. The length of the CDR3 is 14 residues. Germline V CDR1 and CDR2: SGHRS, YFSETQ. DNA for the CDR3: TGCGCCAGCAGCTTGGAAAGGGTAGGCTACGAGCAGTACTTC. Protein product: CASSLERVGYEQYF.

The V and J genes are TRBV9 and TRBJ1-3; possibly TRBD1 for D (5 bases). Germline V CDR1 and CDR2: SGDLS, YYNGEE. This CDR3 comprises 12 residues. Trimming stripped 3 bases from V and 6 bases from J, with 7 bases between. Here the CDR3 reads CASSGGENTIYF. The CDR3 nucleotides are TGTGCCAGCAGCGGAGGGGAAAACACCATATATTTT.

J is TRBJ1-2 and V is TRBV6-6, with 7 bases aligning to TRBD1. Germline V lookup: CDR1 MNHNY, CDR2 SVGAGI (reference sequence). The CDR3 runs 12 residues. J was trimmed by 6 bases and V by 4 bases; bases with no gene match: 2. The CDR3 DNA follows: TGTGCCAGCAGTTTTACAGGGGATGGCTACACCTTC. It yields the protein CASSFTGDGYTF.

The rearrangement joins TRBV18 to TRBJ2-1; the D gene is possibly TRBD1 (5 bases). The germline V gene encodes CDR1 KGHSH and CDR2 LQKENI. Trimming removed 3 bases from V and 2 bases from J, with 14 bases in between. The CDR3 is made up of 16 amino acids. CDR3 in amino acids: CASSPKVAGTYNEQFF. CDR3 DNA sequence: TGTGCCAGCTCACCGAAAGTGGCAGGGACCTACAATGAGCAGTTCTTC. The whole variable domain, filled in from reference TRBV18 and TRBJ2-1, reads NAGVMQNPRHLVRRRGQEARLRCSPMKGHSHVYWYRQLPEEGLKFMVYLQKENIIDESGMPKERFSAEFPKEGPSILRIQQVVRGDSAAYFCASSPKVAGTYNEQFFGPGTRLTVL.

The CDR3 region is CASSSGQPQHF. CDR3 in DNA: TGTGCCAGTAGTAGCGGTCAGCCCCAGCATTTT. The rearrangement joins TRBV19 to TRBJ1-5; D gene uncertain. The CDR3 has 11 amino acids. The V and J ends lost 4 bases and 6 bases respectively, with 4 bases between them. In germline, CDR1 is LNHDA, CDR2 SQIVND (reference sequence).

This chain links TRBV14 with TRBJ2-3, with a possible D match to TRBD1 (5 bases). Trimming pared 4 bases from V and 2 bases from J, leaving 16 bases between. The CDR3 totals 16 residues. Germline assignment: CDR1 SGHDN and CDR2 FVKESK. The CDR3 reads CASSPQGGYYTDTQYF. The CDR3 DNA reads as TGTGCCAGCAGCCCCCAGGGCGGCTACTACACAGATACGCAGTATTTT.

The chain couples TRBV7-2 to TRBJ1-1, with 7 bases aligning to TRBD1. V lost 6 bases and J lost 1; bases outside the gene matches: 5. This CDR3 spans 14 amino acids. The germline V gene has CDR1 SGHTA and CDR2 FQGNSA. For the CDR3, the DNA is TGTGCCAGCAGGCCTCGACAGGGGAACACTGAAGCTTTCTTT. It encodes CASRPRQGNTEAFF.

The chain recombines TRBV9 with TRBJ2-7, with D perhaps TRBD2 (5 bases). CDR1 is SGDLS, CDR2 YYNGEE, per germline. CDR3 length equals 14 residues. With 3 bases removed from V and 3 bases from J, the gap between germline ends came to 13 bases. CDR3 in amino acids: CASSAPQRYYEQYF. The CDR3 bases are TGTGCCAGCAGCGCCCCCCAGCGGTACTACGAGCAGTACTTC.

This clone was observed at least ten times. The chain uses TRBV14 and TRBJ1-1; maybe TRBD1 (5 bases). The V end lost 1 base, the J end lost 3 bases, and 24 bases lay between the germline ends. This CDR3 is 19 amino acids long. Germline V gene lookup returns CDR1 SGHDN and CDR2 FVKESK. The CDR3 is CASSQVPTEIAGRDTEAFF. CDR3 in DNA: TGTGCCAGCAGCCAAGTACCTACCGAGATAGCGGGGCGCGACACTGAAGCTTTCTTT.

V is TRBV7-8 and J is TRBJ2-4, with TRBD1 as a possible D gene (7 bases). The CDR3 contains 15 residues. The germline V gene encodes CDR1 SGHVS and CDR2 FQNEAQ. The germline V and J ends were trimmed by 1 base and 9 bases, with 16 bases remaining between them. This chain's CDR3 is CASSLVPGGQSIQYF. The DNA for the CDR3 is TGTGCCAGCAGCTTAGTTCCAGGGGGGCAAAGCATTCAGTACTTC.

The gene calls are TRBV19 and TRBJ2-7, with D perhaps TRBD2 (6 bases). The CDR3 totals 13 residues. Trimming shortened V by 5 bases and J by 0 bases, and 8 bases separated the two germline ends. Germline V gene data show CDR1 as LNHDA and CDR2 as SQIVND (reference sequence). CDR3 region: CASSVADSYEQYF. The CDR3 nucleotides read TGTGCCAGTAGTGTAGCGGACTCCTACGAGCAGTACTTC. Drawing the rest from reference TRBV19 and TRBJ2-7, the complete variable domain is DGGITQSPKYLFRKEGQNVTLSCEQNLNHDAMYWYRQDPGQGLRLIYYSQIVNDFQKGDIAEGYSVSREKKESFPLTVTSAQKNPTAFYLCASSVADSYEQYFGPGTRLTVT.

CDR3 amino acids: CASSERPGSYNEQFF. Written as DNA, the CDR3 is TGCGCCAGCAGTGAGCGGCCAGGGTCCTACAATGAGCAGTTCTTC. The genes are TRBV10-1 and TRBJ2-1; D might be TRBD1 (5 bases). Germline CDR1 WNHNN, CDR2 SYGVQD (reference sequence). The V gene lost 2 bases and the J gene lost 1 base, with 9 bases spanning the gap. The CDR3 totals 15 residues.

The count of this clone is one. J is TRBJ1-1 and V is TRBV7-8; D perhaps matches TRBD1 (6 bases). Germline V gives CDR1 SGHVS, CDR2 FQNEAQ. The ends were cut back, 6 bases at V and 0 bases at J, with 20 bases in the middle. The CDR3 length is 17 residues. For the CDR3, the DNA is TGTGCCAGCAGTCCAGACAGGATTAGTAAATTGAACACTGAAGCTTTCTTT. Translated: CASSPDRISKLNTEAFF.

The chain employs TRBV27 and TRBJ2-1, with D possibly matching TRBD2 (5 bases). V gave up 6 bases and J gave up 14 bases, with 17 bases separating them. The germline CDR1 and CDR2 sequences are MNHEY and SMNVEV (reference sequence). This CDR3 contains 12 residues. The CDR3 nucleotides read TGTGCCAGCAGCAATGCCGCTCCCGGGGAGTTCTTC. It yields the protein CASSNAAPGEFF.

A few counts support this clone. This chain uses TRBV30 with TRBJ1-6; D is unresolved. CDR3 length: 12 residues. Trimming removed 4 bases from V and 8 bases from J, with 9 bases in between. Germline V CDR1 and CDR2: GTSNPN, SVGIG (reference sequence). Here the CDR3 reads CAWTERDSPLHF. As DNA, the CDR3 is TGTGCCTGGACTGAGCGGGATTCACCCCTCCACTTT.